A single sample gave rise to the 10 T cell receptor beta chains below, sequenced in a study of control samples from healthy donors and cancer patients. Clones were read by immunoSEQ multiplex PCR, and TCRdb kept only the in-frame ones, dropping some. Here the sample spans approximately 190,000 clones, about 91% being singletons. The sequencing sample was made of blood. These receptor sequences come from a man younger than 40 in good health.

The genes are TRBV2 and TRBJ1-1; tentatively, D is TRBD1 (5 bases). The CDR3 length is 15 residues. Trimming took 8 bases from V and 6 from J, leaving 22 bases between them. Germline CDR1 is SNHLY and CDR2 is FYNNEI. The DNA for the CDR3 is TGTGCCAGCTCTCCCTCTCCTCGGGGGGTGGCTGAAGCTTTCTTT. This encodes CASSPSPRGVAEAFF.

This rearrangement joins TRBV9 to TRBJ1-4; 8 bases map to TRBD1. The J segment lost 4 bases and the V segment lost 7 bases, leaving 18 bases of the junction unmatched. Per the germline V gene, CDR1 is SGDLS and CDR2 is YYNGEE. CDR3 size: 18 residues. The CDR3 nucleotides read TGTGCCAGCGAGTCGGGGCAGGGGGCTCCTCTTGGTAATGAAAAACTGTTTTTT. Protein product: CASESGQGAPLGNEKLFF.

The CDR3 sequence is CASSNRQGGYTF. The CDR3 region has the DNA TGTGCCAGCAGTAATCGACAGGGTGGCTACACCTTC. This chain connects TRBV6-5 to TRBJ1-2, with 7 bases aligning to TRBD1. CDR3 length: 12 residues. Unmatched junction bases numbered 4, after V lost 5 bases and J lost 7 bases. Germline V gene data show CDR1 as MNHEY and CDR2 as SVGAGI.

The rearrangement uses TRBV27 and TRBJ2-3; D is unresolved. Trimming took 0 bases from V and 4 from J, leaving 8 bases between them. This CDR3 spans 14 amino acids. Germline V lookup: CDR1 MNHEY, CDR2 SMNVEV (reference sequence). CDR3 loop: CASSLSLGPDTQYF. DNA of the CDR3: TGTGCCAGCAGTTTATCGTTGGGCCCAGATACGCAGTATTTT.

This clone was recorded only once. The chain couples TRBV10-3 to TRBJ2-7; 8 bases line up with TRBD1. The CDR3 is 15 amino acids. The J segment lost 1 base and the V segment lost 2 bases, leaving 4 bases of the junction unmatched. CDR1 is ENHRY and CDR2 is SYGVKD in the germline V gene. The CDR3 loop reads CAISEGQGASYEQYF. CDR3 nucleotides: TGTGCCATCAGTGAGGGACAGGGCGCTTCCTACGAGCAGTACTTC.

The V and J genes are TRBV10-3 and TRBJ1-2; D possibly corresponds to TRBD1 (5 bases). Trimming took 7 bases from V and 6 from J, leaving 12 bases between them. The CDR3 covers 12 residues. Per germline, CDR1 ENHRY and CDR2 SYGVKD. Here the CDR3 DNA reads TGTGCCATCACCTCCGGGGGGGATGGCTACACCTTC. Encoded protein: CAITSGGDGYTF.

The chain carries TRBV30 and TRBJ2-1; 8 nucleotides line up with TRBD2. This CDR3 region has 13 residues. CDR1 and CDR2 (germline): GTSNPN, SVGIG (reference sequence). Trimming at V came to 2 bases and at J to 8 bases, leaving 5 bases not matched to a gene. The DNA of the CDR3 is TGTGCCTGGAGTAGGGGACTAGTCTATGAGCAGTTCTTC. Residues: CAWSRGLVYEQFF.

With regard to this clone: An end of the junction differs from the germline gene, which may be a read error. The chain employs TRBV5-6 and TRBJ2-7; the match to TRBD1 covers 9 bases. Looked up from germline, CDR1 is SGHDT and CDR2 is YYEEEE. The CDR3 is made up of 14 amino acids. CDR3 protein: CASSPGQGMSLQTF. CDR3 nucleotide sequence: TGTGCCAGCAGCCCGGGACAGGGTATGTCTTTACAAACCTTC. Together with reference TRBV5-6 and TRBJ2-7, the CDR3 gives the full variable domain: DAGVTQSPTHLIKTRGQQVTLRCSPKSGHDTVSWYQQALGQGPQFIFQYYEEEERQRGNFPDRFSGHQFPNYSSELNVNALLLGDSALYLCASSPGQGMSLQTFGPGTRLTVT.

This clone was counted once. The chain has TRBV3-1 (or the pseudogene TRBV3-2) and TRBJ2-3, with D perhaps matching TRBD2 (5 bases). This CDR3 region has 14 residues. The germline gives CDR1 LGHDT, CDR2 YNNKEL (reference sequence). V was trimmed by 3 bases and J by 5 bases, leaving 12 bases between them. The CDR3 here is CASSHETGLDTQYF. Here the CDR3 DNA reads TGTGCCAGCAGCCATGAGACTGGACTAGATACGCAGTATTTT.

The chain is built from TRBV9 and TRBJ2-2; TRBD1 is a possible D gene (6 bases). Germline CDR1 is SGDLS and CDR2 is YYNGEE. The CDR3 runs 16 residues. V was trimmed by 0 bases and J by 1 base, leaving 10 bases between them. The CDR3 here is CASSVAPGQNTGELFF. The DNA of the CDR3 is TGTGCCAGCAGCGTAGCTCCGGGACAGAACACCGGGGAGCTGTTTTTT.